Listed below are T cell receptor beta chains from one sample, sequenced in a study of read filtering for tumor transcriptome and immune sequencing. TCRdb called the reads again in MiXCR, with one record for every CDR3 protein. This table holds roughly 25,000 distinct CDR3 sequences, 20% to 25% found once. Sequencing used a population of CD138-negative cells sorted from bone marrow. Every receptor here comes from a donor older than 35 with multiple myeloma. CDR3s include the opening cysteine and the closing phenylalanine or tryptophan. D genes are given only for firm matches. Clone sizes are given selectively: once, few, many, or a class where the clone is expanded.

D: .
size: .
J: TRBJ1-1
V: TRBV11-1
CDR3: CAGSLGEDTEAFF
DNA: TGTGCCGGCAGCTTAGGGGAAGACACTGAAGCTTTCTTT

D: .
size: many
J: TRBJ1-6
V: TRBV29-1
CDR3: CSVGEGDSPLHF
DNA: TGCAGCGTTGGAGAGGGGGATTCACCCCTCCACTTT

D: TRBD2
size: many
J: TRBJ2-1
V: TRBV6-2/TRBV6-3
CDR3: CASSYEASGSYEQFF
DNA: TGTGCCAGCAGTTACGAGGCTAGCGGGAGCTATGAGCAGTTCTTC

D: TRBD2
size: medium-sized
J: TRBJ2-7
V: TRBV29-1
CDR3: CSVDLAGDREQYF
DNA: TGCAGCGTTGACCTAGCGGGAGATAGAGAGCAGTACTTC

D: .
size: many
J: TRBJ2-1
V: TRBV6-6
CDR3: CASRSQGYNEQFF
DNA: TGTGCCAGCAGGTCCCAGGGCTACAATGAGCAGTTCTTC

D: TRBD2
size: .
J: TRBJ2-1
V: TRBV30
CDR3: CAWSSVLAGGNDQFF
DNA: TGTGCCTGGAGTTCCGTACTAGCGGGAGGAAATGACCAGTTCTTC

D: .
size: once
J: TRBJ2-1
V: TRBV6-1
CDR3: CATVGTAYNVQIF
DNA: TGTGCCACTGTGGGGACTGCCTACAATGTGCAGATCTTT

D: .
size: many
J: TRBJ1-2
V: TRBV14
CDR3: CASSPSQRLYTF
DNA: TGTGCCAGCAGCCCTTCACAACGGCTCTACACCTTC

D: .
size: medium-sized
J: TRBJ2-1
V: TRBV5-6
CDR3: CASSSNYNEQFF
DNA: TGTGCCAGCAGCTCTAATTACAATGAGCAGTTCTTC

D: .
size: many
J: TRBJ2-1
V: TRBV11-2
CDR3: CASSLTALRSYNEQFF
DNA: TGTGCCAGCAGCTTAACGGCTCTTCGCTCCTACAATGAGCAGTTCTTC

D: .
size: many
J: TRBJ1-5
V: TRBV28
CDR3: CASRLGEEDQPQHF
DNA: TGTGCCAGCAGACTAGGGGAGGAAGATCAGCCCCAGCATTTT